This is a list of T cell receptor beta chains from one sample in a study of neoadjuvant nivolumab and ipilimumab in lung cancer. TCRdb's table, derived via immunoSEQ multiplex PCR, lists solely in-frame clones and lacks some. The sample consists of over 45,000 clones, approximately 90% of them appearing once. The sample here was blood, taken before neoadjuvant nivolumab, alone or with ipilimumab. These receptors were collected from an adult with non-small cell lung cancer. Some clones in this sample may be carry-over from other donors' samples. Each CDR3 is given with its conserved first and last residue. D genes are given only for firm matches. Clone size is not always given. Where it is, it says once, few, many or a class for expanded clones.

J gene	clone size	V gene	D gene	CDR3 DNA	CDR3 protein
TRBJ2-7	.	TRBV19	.	TGTGCCAGTCGCCCCGGGGTGGCCTACGAGCAGTACTTC	CASRPGVAYEQYF
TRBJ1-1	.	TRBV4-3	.	TGCGCCAGCAGCCAAGATAACGAAGGAGCTGAAGCTTTCTTT	CASSQDNEGAEAFF
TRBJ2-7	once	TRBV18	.	TGTGCCAGCTCACCATTTTCACTAGCACTACTCTACGAGCAGTACTTC	CASSPFSLALLYEQYF
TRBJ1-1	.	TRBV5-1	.	TGCGCCAGCAGCTCAGGACAGACCACATTGAACACTGAAGCTTTCTTT	CASSSGQTTLNTEAFF
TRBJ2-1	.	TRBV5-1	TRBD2	TGCGCCAGCAGCTTCAGGACTAGCGGGAGTCACAATGAGCAGTTCTTC	CASSFRTSGSHNEQFF
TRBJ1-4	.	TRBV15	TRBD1	TGTGCCACCAGCAGGGCGGGACAGGGCTTGGAAAAACTGTTTTTT	CATSRAGQGLEKLFF
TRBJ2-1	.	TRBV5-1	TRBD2	TGCGCCAGCAGCAGCTCTAGCGGGATCTGGGAGCAGTTCTTC	CASSSSSGIWEQFF
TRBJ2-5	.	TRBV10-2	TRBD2	TGCGCCAGCAGGACGGGGACTAGCAGTTGGGAGACCCAGTACTTC	CASRTGTSSWETQYF
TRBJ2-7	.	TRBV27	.	TGTGCCAGCAGTTTATCGGGCGGGCGTACTCTTCCTCCCGAGCAGTACTTC	CASSLSGGRTLPPEQYF
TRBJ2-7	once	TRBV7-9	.	TGTGCCAGCAGCGTAAGCCGGGACCAGTCACACTTC	CASSVSRDQSHF
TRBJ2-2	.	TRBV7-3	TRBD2	TGTGCCAGCGCCCCCTCTAGCGGGAGTTACACCGGGGAGCTGTTTTTT	CASAPSSGSYTGELFF
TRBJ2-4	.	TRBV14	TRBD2	TGTGCCAGCAGCCAAGATGCTAGCGGGGGAGGATTGGCCAAAAACATTCAGTACTTC	CASSQDASGGGLAKNIQYF